This T cell receptor (beta chain) was observed in a study of blood T cell repertoires in COVID-19. This CDR3 spans 15 amino acids. Trimming removed 3 bases from V and 1 base from J, with 11 bases in between. Looked up from germline, CDR1 is LNHDA and CDR2 is SQIVND (reference sequence). The table lists this clone with a few counts. The method was immunoSEQ multiplex PCR; TCRdb's version includes in-frame clones alone and lacks a portion of them. The sample shows about 80,000 clones, approximately 89% of them seen only once. This sequence joins TRBV19 and TRBJ2-3; D is undetermined. Material for sequencing was peripheral blood. The TCR sequence derives from a woman older than 75 with acute or convalescent COVID-19. CDR3 amino acids: CASSIRVVGTDTQYF. DNA for the CDR3: TGTGCCAGTAGTATCCGGGTGGTTGGCACAGATACGCAGTATTTT.